This T cell receptor beta chain was observed in a study of cytomegalovirus exposure and HLA in healthy donors. Deletions cut 0 bases from V and 3 bases from J, with 8 bases between. Germline loops: CDR1 SGHDN, CDR2 FVKESK. There are 15 residues in the CDR3. This clone was picked up one time. This PCR relied on a set of 60 Vbeta primers and 13 Jbeta primers. The repertoire was sequenced with immunoSEQ multiplex PCR; TCRdb's copy has only in-frame clones and lacks some. The sample shows roughly 110,000 clones, more than 60% of them seen only once. The sequence was obtained from a woman in her fifties or sixties in good health and CMV-seropositive. The sample taken for sequencing was PBMCs. The gene calls are TRBV14 and TRBJ1-4; perhaps TRBD1 as D (5 bases). CDR3: CASSQEGLPNEKLFF. CDR3 in DNA: TGTGCCAGCAGCCAAGAGGGACTCCCTAATGAAAAACTGTTTTTT. Filled out from reference TRBV14 and TRBJ1-4, the complete variable domain reads EAGVTQFPSHSVIEKGQTVTLRCDPISGHDNLYWYRRVMGKEIKFLLHFVKESKQDESGMPNNRFLAERTGGTYSTLKVQPAELEDSGVYFCASSQEGLPNEKLFFGSGTQLSVL.